This record covers a single TCR beta chain. TCRdb itself ran the 5' RACE reads through MiXCR, one entry per CDR3 protein. The data show roughly 200,000 distinct CDR3 sequences, about a sixth seen once. Germline CDR1 SGHTA, CDR2 FQGNSA. The CDR3 is 16 residues long. Trimming stripped 2 bases from V and 7 bases from J, with 20 bases between. The sample originates from a study of T-cell memory formation after mild COVID-19. The chain is built from TRBV7-2 and TRBJ1-1; D uncertain. This TCR derives from an adult woman who had mild COVID-19 (a few samples of this study predate the infection). Cell type and time point are not known. Sequenced: PBMCs or a T cell subset sorted from them (not recorded which). For the CDR3, the DNA is TGTGCCAGCAGCTTACACGTAAAGGGAAGGGCTGGTGAAGCTTTCTTT. This encodes CASSLHVKGRAGEAFF. Full variable domain (remainder filled in from reference TRBV7-2 and TRBJ1-1): GAGVSQSPSNKVTEKGKDVELRCDPISGHTALYWYRQSLGQGLEFLIYFQGNSAPDKSGLPSDRFSAERTGGSVSTLTIQRTQQEDSAVYLCASSLHVKGRAGEAFFGQGTRLTVV.